These T cell receptor beta chains were read from a single sample in a study of response to subunit inactivated influenza vaccine. TCRdb reanalysed the RT-PCR reads using MiXCR and keeps one entry per CDR3 protein. The sample includes 250,000 to 350,000 distinct CDR3 sequences, 20% to 25% of them seen just once. The sequences come from PBMCs from blood, collected approximately 20 months after vaccination. These receptors all stem from a man in his fifties or sixties who received an inactivated influenza vaccine. The CDR3 runs from the conserved cysteine through the conserved F or W. Each record gives: CDR3 DNA, CDR3 protein, J gene, V gene, D gene, clone size. A D gene is named only where the DNA matches it firmly. Clone size is stated in some rows and not others, as once, few, many or a class when expanded.

CDR3nt: TGTGCCAGCAGCTCCCGACAGCTTATGAACACTGAAGCTTTCTTT
CDR3aa: CASSSRQLMNTEAFF
j_gene: TRBJ1-1
v_gene: TRBV7-9
d_gene: -
abundance: few

CDR3nt: TGCGCCAGCAGCCAAGGGACAGGGCCACTTTCCTACGAGCAGTACTTC
CDR3aa: CASSQGTGPLSYEQYF
j_gene: TRBJ2-7
v_gene: TRBV4-3
d_gene: TRBD1
abundance: -

CDR3nt: TGTGCCAGCAGTCCCCGGACAGGCTATAGCAATCAGCCCCAGCATTTT
CDR3aa: CASSPRTGYSNQPQHF
j_gene: TRBJ1-5
v_gene: TRBV6-1
d_gene: TRBD1
abundance: -

CDR3nt: TGCGCCAGCAGCCCAAGGGGCCCCCTGGGGAATGAGCAGTTCTTC
CDR3aa: CASSPRGPLGNEQFF
j_gene: TRBJ2-1
v_gene: TRBV4-3
d_gene: -
abundance: -

CDR3nt: TGCAGCGTGGCGGGACAGAACAATCAGCCCCAGCATTTT
CDR3aa: CSVAGQNNQPQHF
j_gene: TRBJ1-5
v_gene: TRBV29-1
d_gene: TRBD1
abundance: few

CDR3nt: TGTGCCAGCAGGCTCAGGGGGCACATGAACACTGAAGCTTTCTTT
CDR3aa: CASRLRGHMNTEAFF
j_gene: TRBJ1-1
v_gene: TRBV12-3/TRBV12-4
d_gene: TRBD1
abundance: few

CDR3nt: TGTGCCAGCAGTTTTCAGGGGTTGAACACTGAAGCTTTCTTT
CDR3aa: CASSFQGLNTEAFF
j_gene: TRBJ1-1
v_gene: TRBV12-3/TRBV12-4
d_gene: -
abundance: many

CDR3nt: TGTGCCAGCAGCTTAGTGTCTAGCTCTGCCCCCTCCTACAATGAGCAGTTCTTC
CDR3aa: CASSLVSSSAPSYNEQFF
j_gene: TRBJ2-1
v_gene: TRBV7-6
d_gene: -
abundance: few

CDR3nt: TGCAGTGCTAGAAATCTAGACTTAAATAACTATGGCTACACCTTC
CDR3aa: CSARNLDLNNYGYTF
j_gene: TRBJ1-2
v_gene: TRBV20-1
d_gene: -
abundance: few

CDR3nt: TGTGCCAGCAGCGGGAAGGGGAACACCGGGGAGCTGTTTTTT
CDR3aa: CASSGKGNTGELFF
j_gene: TRBJ2-2
v_gene: TRBV11-3
d_gene: -
abundance: few

CDR3nt: TGCAGTGCTAGAGGTGAGGGGAGGACTGAAGCTTTCTTT
CDR3aa: CSARGEGRTEAFF
j_gene: TRBJ1-1
v_gene: TRBV20-1
d_gene: -
abundance: few

CDR3nt: TGTGCCAGTCAGCAGGGGGACAATAATTCACCCCTCCACTTT
CDR3aa: CASQQGDNNSPLHF
j_gene: TRBJ1-6
v_gene: TRBV2
d_gene: TRBD1
abundance: -

CDR3nt: TGTGCCAGCAGCTTGGTTTTGCTTAGAGCGGACAGGGATGAAGCTTTCTTT
CDR3aa: CASSLVLLRADRDEAFF
j_gene: TRBJ1-1
v_gene: TRBV5-8
d_gene: TRBD1
abundance: few

CDR3nt: TGTGCCAGCAGTTCCCGAAGGGGGATAACCGAGCAGTACTTC
CDR3aa: CASSSRRGITEQYF
j_gene: TRBJ2-7
v_gene: TRBV6-2/TRBV6-3
d_gene: -
abundance: -

CDR3nt: TGCGCCAGCAGCACGGATGGGAGAACAGATACGCAGTATTTT
CDR3aa: CASSTDGRTDTQYF
j_gene: TRBJ2-3
v_gene: TRBV5-1
d_gene: -
abundance: -

CDR3nt: TGTGCCACCGGGGCAGGGAAAGTCTCCGAGCAGTACTTC
CDR3aa: CATGAGKVSEQYF
j_gene: TRBJ2-7
v_gene: TRBV10-3
d_gene: -
abundance: many

CDR3nt: TGTGCCAGCAGCCAAATGGCAGGAAATTCACCCCTCCACTTT
CDR3aa: CASSQMAGNSPLHF
j_gene: TRBJ1-6
v_gene: TRBV14
d_gene: -
abundance: -

CDR3nt: TGTGCCAGCACCCCGGAGGGGTATCCCTACGAGCAGTACTTC
CDR3aa: CASTPEGYPYEQYF
j_gene: TRBJ2-7
v_gene: TRBV12-3/TRBV12-4
d_gene: -
abundance: -

CDR3nt: TGTGCCAGCAGCCGACTGGACAGGGGACAAAAAGAGACCCAGTACTTC
CDR3aa: CASSRLDRGQKETQYF
j_gene: TRBJ2-5
v_gene: TRBV6-1
d_gene: TRBD1
abundance: once

CDR3nt: TGCAGTGCTAACCGGGACCCTTATAATTCACCCCTCCACTTT
CDR3aa: CSANRDPYNSPLHF
j_gene: TRBJ1-6
v_gene: TRBV20-1
d_gene: -
abundance: few

CDR3nt: TGTGCCAGCATATCCTACAATGAGCAGTTCTTC
CDR3aa: CASISYNEQFF
j_gene: TRBJ2-1
v_gene: TRBV6-2/TRBV6-3
d_gene: -
abundance: few

CDR3nt: TGCGCCAGCAGACCGGGACAGGGTAACGAAAAACTGTTTTTT
CDR3aa: CASRPGQGNEKLFF
j_gene: TRBJ1-4
v_gene: TRBV5-1
d_gene: TRBD1
abundance: many

CDR3nt: TGTGCCAGTAGTATAGAGACCGGGACAGGATCCTACGAGCAGTACTTC
CDR3aa: CASSIETGTGSYEQYF
j_gene: TRBJ2-7
v_gene: TRBV19
d_gene: TRBD1
abundance: once

CDR3nt: TGCAGTGCTAGCCCGGACAGGGGCATCGTCGAGCAGTACTTC
CDR3aa: CSASPDRGIVEQYF
j_gene: TRBJ2-7
v_gene: TRBV20-1
d_gene: TRBD1
abundance: -

CDR3nt: TGTGCCAGCAGCTTAATTGGTCCAATTAGCAATCAGCCCCAGCATTTT
CDR3aa: CASSLIGPISNQPQHF
j_gene: TRBJ1-5
v_gene: TRBV7-2
d_gene: -
abundance: -

CDR3nt: TGTGCCAGCAGCCAAGAGGGAGGACTAGCGAACGAGCAGTTCTTC
CDR3aa: CASSQEGGLANEQFF
j_gene: TRBJ2-1
v_gene: TRBV9
d_gene: TRBD2
abundance: -

CDR3nt: TGTGCCAGCAGTTCTAGCGGGAGTGGCACAGATACGCAGTATTTT
CDR3aa: CASSSSGSGTDTQYF
j_gene: TRBJ2-3
v_gene: TRBV7-2
d_gene: TRBD2
abundance: few

CDR3nt: TGTGCCACCAGCTCTAGCGGGGGCACAGATACGCAGTATTTT
CDR3aa: CATSSSGGTDTQYF
j_gene: TRBJ2-3
v_gene: TRBV24-1
d_gene: TRBD2
abundance: few

CDR3nt: TGTGCCAGCAGTTACGGGGACAGGGGTGCTCAGAACACTGAAGCTTTCTTT
CDR3aa: CASSYGDRGAQNTEAFF
j_gene: TRBJ1-1
v_gene: TRBV6-5
d_gene: TRBD1
abundance: -

CDR3nt: TGTGCCTGGAGTGTAGCAGGGACATATGGCTACACCTTC
CDR3aa: CAWSVAGTYGYTF
j_gene: TRBJ1-2
v_gene: TRBV30
d_gene: -
abundance: -

CDR3nt: TGTGCCAGCAGTTACGCGCCCGTCGGGGGGAATCAGCCCCAGCATTTT
CDR3aa: CASSYAPVGGNQPQHF
j_gene: TRBJ1-5
v_gene: TRBV2
d_gene: -
abundance: -

CDR3nt: TGTGCCAGCAGTTACTTAGGACAGGGATCTTTGGAGACCCAGTACTTC
CDR3aa: CASSYLGQGSLETQYF
j_gene: TRBJ2-5
v_gene: TRBV6-5
d_gene: TRBD1
abundance: once

CDR3nt: TGCGCCAGCAGCTCTAGCGGGGGGGTTGCAGATACGCAGTATTTT
CDR3aa: CASSSSGGVADTQYF
j_gene: TRBJ2-3
v_gene: TRBV5-1
d_gene: TRBD2
abundance: -

CDR3nt: TGTGCCAGCAGTTTTATGGGGGGCTGGTATAATTCACCCCTCCACTTT
CDR3aa: CASSFMGGWYNSPLHF
j_gene: TRBJ1-6
v_gene: TRBV28
d_gene: -
abundance: -

CDR3nt: TGTGCCAGCAGCACCGGGACAGCTAATGAAAAACTGTTTTTT
CDR3aa: CASSTGTANEKLFF
j_gene: TRBJ1-4
v_gene: TRBV5-5
d_gene: TRBD1
abundance: -

CDR3nt: TGTGCCAGCAGTTACGCCCAACAGTATGGCTACACCTTC
CDR3aa: CASSYAQQYGYTF
j_gene: TRBJ1-2
v_gene: TRBV6-2/TRBV6-3
d_gene: -
abundance: -

CDR3nt: TGTGCCAGCAGCTATCGACCCGGATCAGACCCGCAGTACTTC
CDR3aa: CASSYRPGSDPQYF
j_gene: TRBJ2-7
v_gene: TRBV3-1
d_gene: -
abundance: few

CDR3nt: TGTGCCGGTACCCGGGACAGCCCGAACGTTGATGGCTACACCTTC
CDR3aa: CAGTRDSPNVDGYTF
j_gene: TRBJ1-2
v_gene: TRBV7-9
d_gene: TRBD1
abundance: few

CDR3nt: TGTGCCAGCAGTGCGGACAGGGGAAACTATGGCTACACCTTC
CDR3aa: CASSADRGNYGYTF
j_gene: TRBJ1-2
v_gene: TRBV27
d_gene: TRBD1
abundance: many

CDR3nt: TGCAGTGCTAGAGATGGCGGGAGATCCTACAATGAGCAGTTCTTC
CDR3aa: CSARDGGRSYNEQFF
j_gene: TRBJ2-1
v_gene: TRBV20-1
d_gene: TRBD2
abundance: few

CDR3nt: TGTGCCACCAGCCAGACACCTGGGGCCAACGTCCTGACTTTC
CDR3aa: CATSQTPGANVLTF
j_gene: TRBJ2-6
v_gene: TRBV24-1
d_gene: -
abundance: few

CDR3nt: TGTGCCAGCAGCTCGTCCCTAGCGGGTTACACCGGGGAGCTGTTTTTT
CDR3aa: CASSSSLAGYTGELFF
j_gene: TRBJ2-2
v_gene: TRBV7-9
d_gene: TRBD2
abundance: -

CDR3nt: TGTGCCAGCAGTTTATATTCAACTAATGAAAAACTGTTTTTT
CDR3aa: CASSLYSTNEKLFF
j_gene: TRBJ1-4
v_gene: TRBV27
d_gene: -
abundance: few

CDR3nt: TGTGCCAGCAGCAACGACATCTATGGCTACACCTTC
CDR3aa: CASSNDIYGYTF
j_gene: TRBJ1-2
v_gene: TRBV3-1
d_gene: -
abundance: -

CDR3nt: TGCGCCAGCAGCCAAGATCGGGACAGTGCTAACTATGGCTACACCTTC
CDR3aa: CASSQDRDSANYGYTF
j_gene: TRBJ1-2
v_gene: TRBV4-3
d_gene: TRBD1
abundance: few

CDR3nt: TGCAGTGCTACCCCTTCGTGGGGACTAGCGAACTACGAGCAGTACTTC
CDR3aa: CSATPSWGLANYEQYF
j_gene: TRBJ2-7
v_gene: TRBV20-1
d_gene: TRBD2
abundance: -

CDR3nt: TGTGCCAGCAGTTTCTCAGGAGGGGGAAACACCATATATTTT
CDR3aa: CASSFSGGGNTIYF
j_gene: TRBJ1-3
v_gene: TRBV12-3/TRBV12-4
d_gene: -
abundance: -

CDR3nt: TGCAGTGCTATTCATAACACTGAAGCTTTCTTT
CDR3aa: CSAIHNTEAFF
j_gene: TRBJ1-1
v_gene: TRBV20-1
d_gene: -
abundance: few